These T cell receptor beta chains were read from a single sample in a study of T-cell reconstitution after alpha-beta-depleted transplantation in children. TCRdb called the PCR reads again in MiXCR, with one record for every CDR3 protein. The repertoire has tens of thousands of distinct CDR3 sequences, around 9.2% of them found once; the top ten carry about 25%. Sequences were derived from PBMCs, mostly from graft donor cells, sampled 60 days after TCRalphabeta/CD19-depleted stem cell transplant. The receptor source for this set is a male patient aged 2 to 9 who had a stem cell transplant for chronic granulomatous disease, so the T cells may come from the graft donor. The CDR3 runs from the conserved cysteine through the conserved F or W. The D gene is left open where the match is weak. Size values are once, few and many counts, or a class for expanded clones, and some rows have none.

>many|14|TRBV7-9|NA|TRBJ2-5
CASSPGVVQETQYF
TGTGCCAGCAGCCCGGGAGTGGTGCAAGAGACCCAGTACTTC
>NA|13|TRBV6-6|NA|TRBJ2-3
CASSTIPTDTQYF
TGTGCCAGCAGTACGATCCCCACAGATACGCAGTATTTT
>many|14|TRBV7-9|TRBD1|TRBJ1-6
CASRHRGSTSPLHF
TGTGCCAGCAGGCACAGGGGCAGTACTTCACCCCTCCACTTT
>few|14|TRBV4-2|NA|TRBJ2-3
CASSQDGRDSTQYF
TGTGCCAGCAGCCAAGATGGCCGGGACTCAACGCAGTATTTT
>NA|13|TRBV24-1|NA|TRBJ1-2
CGTSYDSGIPYTF
TGTGGGACCAGTTATGACTCCGGGATACCATACACCTTC
>few|14|TRBV20-1|NA|TRBJ2-7
CSVRASIGPYEQYF
TGCAGTGTCAGAGCGAGCATTGGCCCCTACGAGCAGTACTTC
>many|16|TRBV20-1|TRBD1|TRBJ1-1
CSARVQGVYRNTEAFF
TGCAGTGCTAGGGTACAGGGGGTGTACAGGAACACTGAAGCTTTCTTT
>NA|13|TRBV4-2|NA|TRBJ2-1
CASSPGPHNEQFF
TGTGCCAGCAGCCCTGGACCCCACAATGAGCAGTTCTTC
>medium-sized|16|TRBV28|NA|TRBJ1-3
CASSSPRRVSGNTIYF
TGTGCCAGCAGTTCCCCTCGGAGGGTCTCTGGAAACACCATATATTTT
>many|13|TRBV20-1|NA|TRBJ1-1
CSARAPTGFEAFF
TGCAGTGCTAGAGCCCCGACAGGTTTTGAAGCTTTCTTT
>NA|14|TRBV10-1|NA|TRBJ2-1
CASSAGEEYNEQFF
TGCGCCAGCAGTGCAGGGGAGGAATACAATGAGCAGTTCTTC
>many|13|TRBV3-1|TRBD2|TRBJ2-1
CASSQLAGVVEFF
TGTGCCAGCAGTCAACTAGCGGGAGTAGTCGAGTTCTTC
>many|13|TRBV18|NA|TRBJ1-1
CASSRDPNTEAFF
TGTGCCAGCTCAAGAGACCCGAACACTGAAGCTTTCTTT
>many|15|TRBV20-1|TRBD1|TRBJ1-6
CSASAGGTYNSPLHF
TGCAGTGCTAGTGCAGGGGGTACCTATAATTCACCCCTCCACTTT
>many|14|TRBV7-9|NA|TRBJ2-2
CASSRGTNTGELFF
TGTGCCAGCAGCCGCGGGACGAACACCGGGGAGCTGTTTTTT
>NA|15|TRBV3-1|TRBD2|TRBJ2-1
CASSRGTIGSGEQFF
TGTGCCAGCAGCCGTGGGACTATCGGTAGTGGTGAGCAGTTCTTC